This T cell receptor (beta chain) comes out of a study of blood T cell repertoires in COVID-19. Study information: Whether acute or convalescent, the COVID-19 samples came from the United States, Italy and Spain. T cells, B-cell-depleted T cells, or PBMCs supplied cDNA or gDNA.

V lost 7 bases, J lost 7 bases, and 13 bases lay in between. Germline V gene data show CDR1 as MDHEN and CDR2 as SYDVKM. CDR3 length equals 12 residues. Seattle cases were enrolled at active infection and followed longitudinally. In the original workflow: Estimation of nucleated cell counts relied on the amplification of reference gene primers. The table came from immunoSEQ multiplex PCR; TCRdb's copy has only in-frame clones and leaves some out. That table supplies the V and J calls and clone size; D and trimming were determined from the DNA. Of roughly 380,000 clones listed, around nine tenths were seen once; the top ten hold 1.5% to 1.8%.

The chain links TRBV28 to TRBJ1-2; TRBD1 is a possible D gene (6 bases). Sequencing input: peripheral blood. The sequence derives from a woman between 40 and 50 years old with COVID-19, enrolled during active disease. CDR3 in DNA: TGTGCCAGCATCCGGGAGGGGGGTGGCTACACCTTC. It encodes CASIREGGGYTF.